These 6 T cell receptor beta chains were sequenced from one sample in a study of blood T cell repertoires in COVID-19. Here immunoSEQ multiplex PCR was the method, and the copy in TCRdb shows in-frame clones only, minus some. This table holds tens of thousands of clones, around 83% found once. The specimen sequenced was peripheral blood. All receptors come from a woman between 55 and 75 years old with acute or convalescent COVID-19.

This chain uses TRBV30 with TRBJ1-2; tentative D call: TRBD1 (6 bases). Trimming stripped 4 bases from V and 4 bases from J, with 16 bases between. CDR1 is GTSNPN, CDR2 SVGIG, per germline (reference sequence). The CDR3 has 14 amino acids. CDR3 protein: CAWIGQSVIYGYTF. The CDR3, as DNA: TGTGCCTGGATAGGACAGTCTGTAATCTATGGCTACACCTTC.

CDR3 amino acids: CASKIGQGAGNTIYF. The CDR3 bases are TGTGCCAGCAAAATTGGACAGGGGGCTGGAAACACCATATATTTT. The genes are TRBV28 and TRBJ1-3; TRBD1 matches at 10 bases. This CDR3 region has 15 residues. Germline V gives CDR1 MDHEN, CDR2 SYDVKM. V gave up 7 bases and J gave up 2 bases; unmatched junction bases: 5.

This rearrangement joins TRBV4-2 to TRBJ1-6; TRBD1 matches at 10 bases. The germline gives CDR1 LGHNA, CDR2 YNFKEQ. This CDR3 has 16 residues. The V and J ends lost 4 bases and 1 base, in that order; junction bases with no gene match: 1. This CDR3 is CASSPGQGSYNSPLHF. The CDR3 nucleotides read TGTGCCAGCAGCCCGGGACAGGGGTCCTATAATTCACCCCTCCACTTT.

The genes are TRBV29-1 and TRBJ1-1; a weak D match, TRBD1 (5 bases). The CDR3 extends over 13 amino acids. Germline lookup yields CDR1 SQVTM and CDR2 ANQGSEA. The V gene lost 5 bases and the J gene lost 5 bases, with 15 bases spanning the gap. Written as DNA, the CDR3 is TGCAGCGTTAGGCGGGACGCAGGGACTGAAGCTTTCTTT. Amino acid sequence: CSVRRDAGTEAFF.

V gene TRBV5-1 combines with J gene TRBJ2-2; D may be TRBD2 (6 bases). The CDR3 runs to 16 residues. V was trimmed by 1 base and J by 8 bases, leaving 18 bases between them. Germline V gene data show CDR1 as SGHRS and CDR2 as YFSETQ. For the CDR3, the DNA is TGCGCCAGCAGCTTGTCCGGGAGTGGCAAAATTGGGGAGCTGTTTTTT. It is translated as CASSLSGSGKIGELFF.

The V and J genes are TRBV30 and TRBJ1-1; D gene ambiguous. Deletions cut 1 base from V and 1 base from J, with 10 bases between. Looked up from germline, CDR1 is GTSNPN and CDR2 is SVGIG (reference sequence). The CDR3 runs 14 residues. CDR3 loop: CAWSGQTANTEAFF. DNA for the CDR3: TGTGCCTGGAGTGGCCAAACAGCGAACACTGAAGCTTTCTTT.